This TCR beta chain originates from a study of T cells after posttransplantation cyclophosphamide. Notes on the study in general: After PTCy, TRB diversity resembled that of CNI/methotrexate controls. Later post-transplant blood repertoires were often dominated by donor CD8+ memory clones. Tissue-infiltrating T cells from skin or gut overlapped little with blood T cells.

Methotrexate plus calcineurin inhibitor accompanied controls' myeloablative marrow transplants; sampling was 1 year later. Sequenced by immunoSEQ multiplex PCR; TCRdb stores in-frame clones only, minus some. The data show 9,500 to 15,000 clones, approximately 80% seen once. This clone was seen a handful of times. Its antigen is still unknown. The CDR3 runs 17 residues. The junction had 18 bases not matched to a gene; V was cut back by 4 bases and J by 9 bases. Germline V gives CDR1 KGHSH, CDR2 LQKENI. The sequencing used PBMCs, collected 350 to 400 days after allogeneic stem cell transplant with calcineurin inhibitor and methotrexate. The J gene is TRBJ2-3, the V gene TRBV18, with 8 bases identical to TRBD2. This TCR was recovered from a male patient between 25 and 39 years old who received an allogeneic stem cell transplant from an unrelated donor, was CMV-positive, and had acute GVHD only. The graft donor may have contributed some T cells. Written as DNA, the CDR3 is TGTGCCAGCTCACTGGGACTAGGGGGGCCCCCCGAAGAGACGCAGTATTTT. Encoded protein: CASSLGLGGPPEETQYF.